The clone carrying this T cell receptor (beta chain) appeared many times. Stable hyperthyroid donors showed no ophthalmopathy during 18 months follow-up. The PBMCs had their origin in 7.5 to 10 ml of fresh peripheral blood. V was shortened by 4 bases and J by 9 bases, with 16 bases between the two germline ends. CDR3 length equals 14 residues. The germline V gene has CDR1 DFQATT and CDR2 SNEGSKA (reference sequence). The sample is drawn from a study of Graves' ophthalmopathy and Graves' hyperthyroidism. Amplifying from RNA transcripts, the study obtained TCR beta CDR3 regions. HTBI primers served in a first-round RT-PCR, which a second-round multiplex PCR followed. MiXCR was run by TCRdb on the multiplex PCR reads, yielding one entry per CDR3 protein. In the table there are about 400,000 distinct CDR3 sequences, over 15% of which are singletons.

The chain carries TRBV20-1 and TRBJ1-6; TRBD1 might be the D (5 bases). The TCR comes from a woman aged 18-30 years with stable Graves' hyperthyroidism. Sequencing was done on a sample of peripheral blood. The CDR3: CSAIETDPGSPLHF. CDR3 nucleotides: TGCAGTGCTATCGAGACAGACCCGGGTTCACCCCTCCACTTT.